This TCR beta chain was sequenced during a study of blood T cell repertoires in COVID-19. Study as a whole: The origin of the acute and convalescent COVID-19 samples was the United States, Italy and Spain.

Profiled with immunoSEQ multiplex PCR; TCRdb holds only in-frame clones, not every one. The sample lists about 99,000 clones; more than 80% were seen once. Germline V lookup: CDR1 KGHDR, CDR2 SFDVKD. The CDR3 contains 13 residues. Deletions cut 1 base from V and 7 bases from J, with 9 bases between. What was sequenced was peripheral blood. The rearrangement links TRBV24-1 to TRBJ1-2, with D possibly being TRBD1 (5 bases). The receptor was isolated from a woman aged 55 to 70 with acute or convalescent COVID-19. The CDR3 sequence: CATSDFQGSGYTF. CDR3 coding DNA: TGTGCCACCAGTGATTTTCAGGGAAGTGGCTACACCTTC.